A selection of T cell receptor beta chains follows, all from one sample in a study of regulatory T cells in long-lasting Graves disease. TCRdb redid the calling of the multiplex PCR reads with MiXCR, one entry per CDR3 protein. The sample yields about 610,000 distinct CDR3 sequences, about 16% seen once. Separately, the same data were catalogued under a study of T cells in Graves' hyperthyroidism and ophthalmopathy.

Sequenced here: peripheral blood mononuclear cells (PBMCs), sampled at new diagnosis, from a patient treated with antithyroid drugs. These receptors came from a man aged 18 to 30 with Graves disease. The CDR3 runs from the conserved cysteine through the conserved F or W. A D gene is named only where the DNA matches it firmly. Size is stated for part of the rows, as once, few or many counts, or as a class when the clone is expanded.

d_call	v_call	clone_size	j_call	cdr3_nt	cdr3_aa
NA	TRBV27	few	TRBJ2-4	TGTGCCAGTGGGGCGGCCCTGGCCAAAAACATTCAGTACTTC	CASGAALAKNIQYF
TRBD1	TRBV27	many	TRBJ1-4	TGTGCCAGCAGGGGAAGCGGGACAGGGGTTGAAAAACTGTTTTTT	CASRGSGTGVEKLFF
NA	TRBV7-2	NA	TRBJ2-7	TGTGCCAGCAGCGTACGGACGGGCAACGAGCAGTACTTC	CASSVRTGNEQYF
NA	TRBV7-2	many	TRBJ2-1	TGTGTGGCGGGTCCAAGGTACAATGAGCAGTTCTTC	CVAGPRYNEQFF
TRBD2	TRBV20-1	NA	TRBJ2-1	TGCAGTGCTAGACTAGCGGGAGTTGGGTTCTTC	CSARLAGVGFF
TRBD1	TRBV3-1	few	TRBJ2-7	TGTGCCAGCAGCCCCGGACAGGGGGCGTTAAACGAGCAGTACTTC	CASSPGQGALNEQYF
NA	TRBV9	NA	TRBJ1-2	TGTGCCAGCAGCGTAGAGGACCGGGTCGGTGGCTACACCTTC	CASSVEDRVGGYTF
TRBD1	TRBV5-1	NA	TRBJ2-6	TGCGCCAGCAGCGCCCGGGACAGCCCCCTCCCTGGGGCCAACGTCCTGACTTTC	CASSARDSPLPGANVLTF
NA	TRBV2	few	TRBJ1-2	TGTGCCAGCACCGGGGCAGAATCAGGCTATGGCTACACCTTC	CASTGAESGYGYTF
TRBD1	TRBV20-1	many	TRBJ2-7	TGCAGTGCGCCGACAGGGGTTAGCTACGAGCAGTACTTC	CSAPTGVSYEQYF
NA	TRBV12-3/TRBV12-4	NA	TRBJ2-2	TGTGCCAGCAGTTTCATACCCGGGGCAGCTCTCACCGGGGAGCTGTTTTTT	CASSFIPGAALTGELFF
NA	TRBV30	few	TRBJ2-7	TGTGCCTGGAGTCCGGACTCCGCCCGGGAGCAGTACTTC	CAWSPDSAREQYF
TRBD1	TRBV2	many	TRBJ1-1	TGTGCCAGCAGCGAAGGACAGGGGGCTGTGAACACTGAAGCTTTCTTT	CASSEGQGAVNTEAFF
TRBD2	TRBV3-1	NA	TRBJ2-1	TGTGCCAGCAGCCAGGGACTAGCGACCTACAATGAGCAGTTCTTC	CASSQGLATYNEQFF
NA	TRBV12-3/TRBV12-4	few	TRBJ2-1	TGTGCCAGCAGCTCTTCGACAGGCTCCAATGAGCAGTTCTTC	CASSSSTGSNEQFF
NA	TRBV13	NA	TRBJ2-5	TGTGCCAGCAGCTTCGCTGTAGGGGAGACCCAGTACTTC	CASSFAVGETQYF
TRBD1	TRBV12-3/TRBV12-4	many	TRBJ1-1	TGTGCCAGCAGTAGGACAGGGACGAACACTGAAGCTTTCTTT	CASSRTGTNTEAFF
NA	TRBV12-3/TRBV12-4	few	TRBJ2-1	TGTGCCAGCAGTCCTAGTAGTATGTATGAGCAGTTCTTC	CASSPSSMYEQFF
TRBD1	TRBV6-2/TRBV6-3	once	TRBJ1-2	TGTGCCAGCAGTGTCGCAGGGGGAGACTATGGCTACACCTTC	CASSVAGGDYGYTF
NA	TRBV27	many	TRBJ1-4	TGTGCCAGCGGGCTATGGGGGACAAGTGAAAAACTGTTTTTT	CASGLWGTSEKLFF
TRBD1	TRBV3-1	few	TRBJ2-7	TGTGCCAGCAGCCCCTTCGGGACAGGGGTTTCATACGAGCAGTACTTC	CASSPFGTGVSYEQYF
NA	TRBV19	few	TRBJ2-7	TGTGCCAGTAGTATATCGGGAGCCAACGAGCAGTACTTC	CASSISGANEQYF
NA	TRBV5-1	few	TRBJ2-1	TGCGCCAGCAGCTTGTTCGAGACAGCCAATGAGCAGTTCTTC	CASSLFETANEQFF
TRBD2	TRBV30	few	TRBJ2-7	TGTGCCTGGAACCGACTAGCGGGGAATTACGAGCAGTACTTC	CAWNRLAGNYEQYF
TRBD2	TRBV20-1	many	TRBJ2-7	TGCAGTGCTAGAGATGAACGGGAGGTAAACGAGCAGTACTTC	CSARDEREVNEQYF
TRBD1	TRBV20-1	few	TRBJ1-3	TGCAGTCCCTTGCACAGGGGCTCGGGGGGAAACACCATATATTTT	CSPLHRGSGGNTIYF
NA	TRBV12-3/TRBV12-4	NA	TRBJ2-2	TGTGCCAGTTCCCCTGGGTCTGCCGGGGAGCTGTTTTTT	CASSPGSAGELFF
NA	TRBV20-1	few	TRBJ1-1	TGCAGTGCTCCCCGCCCAGGGGCTCCCCTGATGAACACTGAAGCTTTCTTT	CSAPRPGAPLMNTEAFF
NA	TRBV9	few	TRBJ2-7	TGTGCCAGCAATGATCGGGAGAGCCGATTCCACGAGCAGTACTTC	CASNDRESRFHEQYF
NA	TRBV7-9	few	TRBJ2-1	TGTGCCAGCAGCTTAGACCTTCCAGCGGGTAGCGAGCAGTTCTTC	CASSLDLPAGSEQFF
TRBD2	TRBV28	many	TRBJ2-5	TGTGCCAGCAGCCACTTAGCGGGAGGGCTGGGAGAGACCCAGTACTTC	CASSHLAGGLGETQYF
NA	TRBV18	NA	TRBJ1-6	TGTGCCAGCTCACCACCGGGGGAGGGTAATTCACCCCTCCACTTT	CASSPPGEGNSPLHF
TRBD2	TRBV5-1	NA	TRBJ2-1	TGCGCCAGCCGAGGGTCGGGCGGGAGTCCCGACAATGAGCAGTTCTTC	CASRGSGGSPDNEQFF
NA	TRBV10-3	many	TRBJ2-7	TGTGCCATCAGTGGCCGACTCAGCGACGAGCAGTACTTC	CAISGRLSDEQYF
NA	TRBV2	few	TRBJ1-1	TGTTCCAGGGGCACTGAAGCTTTCTTT	CSRGTEAFF
NA	TRBV7-2	NA	TRBJ2-1	TGTGCCAGCAGCCTCCAGCCGCAGTACAATGAGCAGTTCTTC	CASSLQPQYNEQFF
NA	TRBV12-3/TRBV12-4	many	TRBJ2-7	TGTGCCAGCACCATCACAGGATTCAACGAGCAGTACTTC	CASTITGFNEQYF
NA	TRBV28	many	TRBJ2-7	TGTGCCAGCAGCTCCGACCGCCGAGGGGGGGAGCAGTACTTC	CASSSDRRGGEQYF
NA	TRBV27	few	TRBJ1-1	TGTGCCAGCAGCTTTACATTGAACACTGAAGCTTTCTTT	CASSFTLNTEAFF
NA	TRBV6-1	NA	TRBJ1-5	TGTGCCAGCAGTGACAAGAATGGCCGGGCCCAGCATTTT	CASSDKNGRAQHF
NA	TRBV28	many	TRBJ2-7	TGTGCCAGCAGTTTCCTTGAGATCCCCTACGAGCAGTACTTC	CASSFLEIPYEQYF
TRBD1	TRBV6-2/TRBV6-3	few	TRBJ1-4	TGTGCCAGCAGTGAGGGGGCCGCTAATGAAAAACTGTTTTTT	CASSEGAANEKLFF
NA	TRBV12-3/TRBV12-4	many	TRBJ2-3	TGTGCCAGCAGCACTATAGGCACAGATACGCAGTATTTT	CASSTIGTDTQYF
NA	TRBV15	many	TRBJ2-1	TGTGCCACCAGCAGAGAATCGCAGGATTACAATGAGCAGTTCTTC	CATSRESQDYNEQFF
NA	TRBV12-3/TRBV12-4	many	TRBJ2-7	TGTGCCAGCAGTTTGTTTCGCGAGCAGTACTTC	CASSLFREQYF
TRBD1	TRBV12-3/TRBV12-4	few	TRBJ1-1	TGTGCCAGCAGCACCCGGTCCCACGGGACAGGGGACACTGAAGCTTTCTTT	CASSTRSHGTGDTEAFF
NA	TRBV25-1	many	TRBJ2-5	TGTGCCAGCAAGTACCAAGAGACCCAGTACTTC	CASKYQETQYF